Listed here are 11 T cell receptor beta chains from one sample, sequenced in a study of blood T cell repertoires in COVID-19. TCRdb's copy holds only in-frame clones and misses some; the assay was immunoSEQ multiplex PCR. The sample includes approximately 190,000 clones, 80% to 95% of them seen just once. Sequenced input: peripheral blood. The receptors originated from a man in his fifties with acute or convalescent COVID-19.

This clone is a singleton in its sample. V usage is TRBV18 and J usage is TRBJ2-1; D is possibly TRBD1 (6 bases). Germline values: CDR1 KGHSH, CDR2 LQKENI. The CDR3 length is 15 residues. V was clipped by 3 bases and J by 4 bases, with 13 bases between them. CDR3 in amino acids: CASSPAPGQYNEQFF. Written as DNA, the CDR3 is TGTGCCAGCTCACCTGCGCCGGGACAATACAATGAGCAGTTCTTC.

The chain combines TRBV19 with TRBJ1-1; 8 bases are shared with TRBD1. The trim removed 7 bases at V and 0 bases at J, leaving 10 bases unmatched. The CDR3 contains 16 residues. Germline CDR1 and CDR2: LNHDA and SQIVND (reference sequence). CDR3 residues: CASTRPGQGLNTEAFF. CDR3 nucleotide sequence: TGTGCCAGTACCCGCCCCGGACAGGGCTTGAACACTGAAGCTTTCTTT.

The DNA for the CDR3 is TGTGCCAGCAGCCCGGTGGGAGGTCGAGAGACCCAGTACTTC. As protein: CASSPVGGRETQYF. The V and J genes are TRBV7-2 and TRBJ2-5, with D perhaps TRBD2 (6 bases). V lost 5 bases to trimming and J lost 4 bases, with 14 bases between them. The CDR3 consists of 14 residues. In germline, CDR1 is SGHTA, CDR2 FQGNSA.

This chain uses TRBV28 with TRBJ1-1; the D gene is possibly TRBD1 (5 bases). Germline CDR1 and CDR2: MDHEN and SYDVKM. V lost 5 bases to trimming and J lost 11 bases, with 15 bases between them. The CDR3 is 12 residues long. CDR3 region: CASSVPPGRAFF. The DNA of the CDR3 is TGTGCCAGCAGTGTTCCCCCAGGGAGGGCTTTCTTT.

This chain joins TRBV6-4 and TRBJ2-2, with D uncertain. Trimming removed 6 bases at V and 1 base at J, with 24 bases between. Looked up from germline, CDR1 is MRHNA and CDR2 is SNTAGT. There are 19 residues in the CDR3. CDR3 loop: CASSTNVGRSRLNTGELFF. The CDR3 DNA reads as TGTGCCAGCAGCACCAATGTGGGCAGATCACGTTTGAACACCGGGGAGCTGTTTTTT.

The chain is built from TRBV9 and TRBJ2-1; D might be TRBD2 (6 bases). CDR3 length: 15 amino acids. V lost 0 bases and J lost 10, with 17 bases in between. CDR1 and CDR2 from the germline V gene are SGDLS and YYNGEE. DNA for the CDR3: TGTGCCAGCAGCGTAGATGACTGGAGGGGAGGCGAGCAGTTCTTC. Amino acids: CASSVDDWRGGEQFF.

This clone has more than one count but fewer than ten. The chain couples TRBV5-1 to TRBJ1-4, with no clear D. Germline assignment: CDR1 SGHRS and CDR2 YFSETQ. The V end lost 4 bases, the J end lost 2 bases, and 15 bases lay between the germline ends. The CDR3 consists of 16 residues. For the CDR3, the DNA is TGCGCCAGCAGCGCGGGCCCTCTGGCCACTAATGAAAAACTGTTTTTT. Amino acids: CASSAGPLATNEKLFF.

This clone is medium-sized in the sample. The CDR3 spells CASSGTGGASAFF. The CDR3 DNA reads as TGTGCCAGCAGCGGGACAGGGGGCGCGAGCGCTTTCTTT. J is TRBJ1-1 and V is TRBV27, with 12 bases lining up with TRBD1. This CDR3 comprises 13 residues. The V and J ends lost 6 bases and 11 bases, in that order; junction bases with no gene match: 7. Germline CDR1 reads MNHEY; CDR2 reads SMNVEV (reference sequence).

The V call is TRBV30, the J call TRBJ1-1, with a tentative D call TRBD1 (6 bases). V was pared by 4 bases and J by 4 bases, with 13 bases between. Germline assignment: CDR1 GTSNPN and CDR2 SVGIG (reference sequence). The CDR3 loop spans 13 amino acids. The CDR3 here is CAWNRVVLTEAFF. CDR3 sequence (DNA): TGTGCCTGGAACAGGGTTGTTCTCACTGAAGCTTTCTTT. The full variable domain, in which reference TRBV30 and TRBJ1-1 provide the parts outside the CDR3, is SQTIHQWPATLVQPVGSPLSLECTVEGTSNPNLYWYRQAAGRGLQLLFYSVGIGQISSEVPQNLSASRPQDRQFILSSKKLLLSDSGFYLCAWNRVVLTEAFFGQGTRLTVV.

The chain couples TRBV7-3 to TRBJ2-1; the D is unclear. The CDR3 length is 14 residues. CDR1 and CDR2 from the germline V gene are SGHTA and FQGTGA. V was trimmed by 6 bases and J by 2 bases, leaving 11 bases between them. The CDR3 sequence is CASSTDPPYNEQFF. DNA for the CDR3: TGTGCCAGCAGTACAGATCCCCCCTACAATGAGCAGTTCTTC. Together with reference TRBV7-3 and TRBJ2-1, the CDR3 gives the full variable domain: GAGVSQTPSNKVTEKGKYVELRCDPISGHTALYWYRQSLGQGPEFLIYFQGTGAADDSGLPNDRFFAVRPEGSVSTLKIQRTERGDSAVYLCASSTDPPYNEQFFGPGTRLTVL.

This clone was observed a handful of times. The chain links TRBV11-2 to TRBJ2-7; D call uncertain. Trimming pared 4 bases from V and 2 bases from J, leaving 6 bases between. The CDR3 sequence is 12 residues long. The germline gives CDR1 SGHAT, CDR2 FQNNGV. The CDR3 nucleotides read TGTGCCAGCAGCTCAACGGCCTACGAGCAGTACTTC. Translation: CASSSTAYEQYF.